This T cell receptor (beta chain) was obtained from a study of beta chain features in type 1 diabetes. Expressed TCRB transcripts were sequenced because the isolated RNA had all been reverse transcribed beforehand. Sequencing used immunoSEQ multiplex PCR; TCRdb keeps in-frame clones, though not all of them. In the table there are some 52,000 clones, around 45% of which are singletons. Points on this clone: Its antigen remains unknown.

Study-level findings and limits: In all four CD4+ subsets, TCRB CDR3 length was significantly, moderately reduced in type 1 diabetes.

This CDR3 is 18 amino acids long. The V segment lost 5 bases and the J segment 0 bases; nucleotides outside the gene matches: 8. The V gene's germline CDR1 is MGHRA and CDR2 YSYEKL. This chain uses TRBV4-1 with TRBJ2-1; 12 nucleotides agree with TRBD2. This sequence was found in a man younger than 40 with type 1 diabetes. The sequencing input was Tregs from blood. Written as DNA, the CDR3 is TGCGCCAGCAGCAAACGGACTAGCGGGATTAACTCCTACAATGAGCAGTTCTTC. Residues: CASSKRTSGINSYNEQFF.